What follows are 14 T cell receptor beta chains derived from one specimen sequenced in a study of blood T cell repertoires in COVID-19. The data were produced by immunoSEQ multiplex PCR, yet TCRdb's version contains in-frame clones alone and is incomplete. Here the sample spans around 130,000 clones, around 85% being singletons. Sequencing was performed on peripheral blood. These receptors originate from a woman of 80 years or more with acute or convalescent COVID-19.

The chain uses TRBV18 and TRBJ2-7; 10 bases are shared with TRBD1. The CDR3 has 14 residues. The junction had 4 bases not matched to a gene; V was cut back by 3 bases and J by 5 bases. Germline lookup yields CDR1 KGHSH and CDR2 LQKENI. This CDR3 is CASSPGTGAHEQYF. The CDR3 nucleotides are TGTGCCAGCTCACCTGGGACAGGGGCCCACGAGCAGTACTTC.

The rearrangement uses TRBV19 and TRBJ2-7; 10 nucleotides align to TRBD1. The trim removed 3 bases at V and 4 bases at J, leaving 3 bases unmatched. This CDR3 has 14 amino acids. Germline V lookup: CDR1 LNHDA, CDR2 SQIVND (reference sequence). In nucleotides, the CDR3 is TGTGCCAGTAGTATGACAGGGGGCCTTTACGAGCAGTACTTC. Translating it yields CASSMTGGLYEQYF.

The gene calls are TRBV5-5 and TRBJ1-2; unclear D gene. Trimming took off 0 bases at V and 1 base at J, with 13 bases between the two ends. This CDR3 is 16 amino acids long. The germline gives CDR1 SGHKS, CDR2 YYEKEE (reference sequence). This chain's CDR3 is CASSLVSQAYNYGYTF. CDR3 sequence (DNA): TGTGCCAGCAGCTTGGTTTCTCAGGCCTATAACTATGGCTACACCTTC.

This clone was detected only a few times. The chain combines TRBV9 with TRBJ2-6, with unresolved D. Trimming removed 4 bases from V and 1 base from J, with 9 bases in between. The CDR3 covers 15 residues. Germline CDR1 reads SGDLS; CDR2 reads YYNGEE. The CDR3 DNA reads TGTGCCAGCAGCAACCAGGTATCTGGGGCCAACGTCCTGACTTTC. As protein: CASSNQVSGANVLTF.

The chain recombines TRBV21-1 with TRBJ1-2. TRBV21-1 is labeled a pseudogene. The CDR3 is 15 amino acids. The CDR3: CASSLRGNSYYGYTF. DNA of the CDR3: TGTGCCAGCAGCTTACGGGGAAACAGCTACTATGGCTACACCTTC.

CDR3 in DNA: TGTGCTAGTGGTTTGTCGTTCATTCCTAGCCCGCCCGGGGAGCTGTTTTTT. Its protein product is CASGLSFIPSPPGELFF. The rearrangement uses TRBV12-5 and TRBJ2-2; possible D gene TRBD2, 5 bases. The ends were cut back, 2 bases at V and 6 bases at J, with 19 bases in the middle. The CDR3 consists of 17 residues. CDR1 is LGHNT, CDR2 FRNRAP, per germline.

The CDR3 protein is CTSSHGRGDTEAFF. CDR3 nucleotide sequence: TGCACCAGCAGCCATGGGCGTGGCGACACTGAAGCTTTCTTT. The chain uses TRBV1 and TRBJ1-1; TRBD1 is the table's D call, not checked against the DNA. TRBV1 represents a pseudogene. The CDR3 is 14 residues long.

V gene TRBV9 combines with J gene TRBJ1-1; TRBD1 aligns across 9 bases. The germline V gene has CDR1 SGDLS and CDR2 YYNGEE. Trimming removed 0 bases from V and 11 bases from J; junction bases left unmatched: 5. The CDR3 is 13 residues long. CDR3 residues: CASSVDGTGLAFF. The DNA of the CDR3 is TGTGCCAGCAGCGTAGATGGGACAGGGTTGGCTTTCTTT.

V gene TRBV2 combines with J gene TRBJ1-2; D may be TRBD1 (5 bases). Trimming shortened V by 6 bases and J by 4 bases, and 12 bases separated the two germline ends. This CDR3 contains 13 residues. Germline CDR1 and CDR2: SNHLY and FYNNEI. CDR3: CASRDSPIYGYTF. In nucleotides, the CDR3 is TGTGCCAGCAGAGACAGCCCAATCTATGGCTACACCTTC.

A note on this clone: One end of the junction does not line up with germline, which may come from a read error. The sample carries other DNA sequences with the same CDR3. The CDR3 DNA sequence: TGTGCCAGCAGCTTGGGTGGGACAGAGCAGTTCTTC. This codes for CASSLGGTEQFF. The chain uses TRBV5-1 and TRBJ2-1; D possibly corresponds to TRBD1 (6 bases). CDR3 length equals 12 residues. Germline CDR1 SGHRS, CDR2 YFSETQ.

This CDR3 reads CASSPAQTPQYF. CDR3 DNA sequence: TGTGCCAGCTCACCGGCACAGACCCCCCAGTACTTC. V usage is TRBV18 and J usage is TRBJ2-7; D call uncertain. V shed 3 bases and J shed 10 bases, with 13 bases lying between them. Germline CDR1 is KGHSH and CDR2 is LQKENI. CDR3 length equals 12 residues.

The genes are TRBV2 and TRBJ2-5; 9 bases align to TRBD1. J was trimmed by 5 bases and V by 4 bases; bases with no gene match: 11. Germline CDR1 and CDR2: SNHLY and FYNNEI. There are 16 residues in the CDR3. The CDR3 nucleotides read TGTGCCAGCAGTGCAAACACAGGGGGCGGAAGCGAGACCCAGTACTTC. Translating gives CASSANTGGGSETQYF.

Points on this clone: One end of the junction is discordant with germline, which a read error may explain. The chain is built from TRBV15 and TRBJ1-2, with D perhaps matching TRBD1 (6 bases). Per the germline V gene, CDR1 is LNHNV and CDR2 is YYDKDF (reference sequence). The CDR3 length is 12 residues. CDR3 bases: TGTGCCACCAGTGGTAGGGGGGGTAGGAAGTCCTTC. Translated, it gives CATSGRGGRKSF.

The chain uses TRBV25-1 and TRBJ2-3; 7 bases agree with TRBD2. Germline lookup yields CDR1 MGHDK and CDR2 SYGVNS. With 0 bases clipped from V and 4 bases from J, the junction kept 13 bases outside the gene matches. The CDR3 runs to 18 residues. Here the CDR3 DNA reads TGTGCCAGCAGTGAATATATTGGAGTTGGCGGGGGATCAGATACGCAGTATTTT. Translating it yields CASSEYIGVGGGSDTQYF.